The next 12 T cell receptor beta chains were all read from a single sample in a study of cytomegalovirus exposure and HLA in healthy donors. The PCR had 60 Vbeta and 13 Jbeta primers. Here immunoSEQ multiplex PCR was the method, and the copy in TCRdb shows in-frame clones only, minus some. The profile shows 150,000 or so clones, about 74% of them singletons. The sample taken for sequencing was PBMCs. These receptors all stem from a male donor in good health and CMV-seronegative.

This clone was picked up a small number of times. The V gene is TRBV10-1, the J gene TRBJ1-1; the D is unclear. Germline V lookup: CDR1 WNHNN, CDR2 SYGVQD (reference sequence). The ends were cut back, 10 bases at V and 4 bases at J, with 7 bases in the middle. This CDR3 has 10 residues. This CDR3 reads CATRGTEAFF. The CDR3 nucleotides are TGCGCCACCCGCGGCACTGAAGCTTTCTTT.

This clone was found a few times. The rearrangement links TRBV7-6 to TRBJ2-2; 11 positions agree with TRBD2. There are 17 residues in the CDR3. V was clipped by 1 base and J by 5 bases; unmatched bases: 6. Germline V gene lookup returns CDR1 SGHVS and CDR2 FNYEAQ. CDR3 sequence reads: CASSLELAGEGTGELFF. The DNA for the CDR3 is TGTGCCAGCAGCTTAGAACTAGCGGGAGAAGGGACCGGGGAGCTGTTTTTT.

This clone occurred many times. This chain uses TRBV5-4 with TRBJ2-2; D is unresolved. This CDR3 has 15 amino acids. Per germline, CDR1 SGHNT and CDR2 YYREEE (reference sequence). Trimming pared 0 bases from V and 6 bases from J, leaving 12 bases between. The CDR3, as DNA: TGTGCCAGCAGCTTGGTTGGTGAGGATGCCGGGGAGCTGTTTTTT. It yields the protein CASSLVGEDAGELFF.

Concerning this clone: Sequence at one end of the junction differs from germline and may be a read error. This chain uses TRBV7-3 with TRBJ1-2, with 7 bases fitting TRBD1. CDR1 and CDR2 from the germline V gene are SGHTA and FQGTGA. The CDR3 contains 12 residues. The CDR3 sequence: CASSSRQGSLTF. DNA of the CDR3: TGTGCCAGCAGCTCCAGACAGGGAAGTCTCACTTTC.

V gene TRBV27 combines with J gene TRBJ2-6, with TRBD1 as a possible D gene (8 bases). Per germline, CDR1 MNHEY and CDR2 SMNVEV (reference sequence). This CDR3 is 21 amino acids long. The V gene lost 2 bases and the J gene lost 2 bases, with 25 bases spanning the gap. DNA for the CDR3: TGTGCCAGCAGTTTACTTCCCGGACAGGGAGGGTTGAGGACTGGGGCCAACGTCCTGACTTTC. The encoded protein is CASSLLPGQGGLRTGANVLTF.

In nucleotides, the CDR3 is TGTGCCAGCAGTTTGTTATTAGGACAGGGCACCCACGAGCAGTACTTC. Its translation: CASSLLLGQGTHEQYF. J is TRBJ2-7 and V is TRBV27, with 8 bases fitting TRBD1. This CDR3 is 16 amino acids long. Germline V gives CDR1 MNHEY, CDR2 SMNVEV (reference sequence). The ends lost 3 bases at V and 5 bases at J; junction bases unmatched: 12.

This clone was seen a few times. The chain carries TRBV10-1 and TRBJ2-4, with D perhaps matching TRBD2 (6 bases). The CDR3 loop spans 18 amino acids. Trimming shortened V by 3 bases and J by 3 bases, and 21 bases separated the two germline ends. From germline, CDR1 is WNHNN and CDR2 SYGVQD (reference sequence). CDR3 amino acids: CASSERGTVGESKNIQYF. CDR3 DNA sequence: TGCGCCAGCAGTGAACGCGGGACTGTAGGGGAAAGCAAAAACATTCAGTACTTC.

This clone has a handful of counts. The CDR3 loop is CASPGWVVTYEQYF. As DNA, the CDR3 is TGTGCCAGCCCAGGGTGGGTCGTGACCTACGAGCAGTACTTC. This rearrangement joins TRBV19 to TRBJ2-5; maybe TRBD1 (5 bases). The J call is in doubt because the DNA end fits TRBJ2-7 better. The CDR3 extends over 14 amino acids. Germline CDR1 reads LNHDA; CDR2 reads SQIVND (reference sequence).

This clone has just a few counts. The chain uses TRBV27 and TRBJ1-2; TRBD1 matches at 10 bases. Germline V gene lookup returns CDR1 MNHEY and CDR2 SMNVEV (reference sequence). The V and J ends lost 3 bases and 5 bases, in that order; junction bases with no gene match: 0. The CDR3 length is 13 residues. CDR3 residues: CASSLGQGYGYTF. The CDR3 DNA sequence: TGTGCCAGCAGTTTGGGACAGGGGTATGGCTACACCTTC.

V is TRBV11-2 and J is TRBJ1-6, with a tentative D call TRBD1 (6 bases). The length of the CDR3 is 15 residues. CDR1 is SGHAT, CDR2 FQNNGV, per germline. With 5 bases removed from V and 6 bases from J, the gap between germline ends came to 14 bases. CDR3: CASSRTGTPNSPLHF. The CDR3, as DNA: TGTGCCAGCAGCCGAACCGGGACACCTAATTCACCCCTCCACTTT.

The rearrangement joins TRBV19 to TRBJ2-1; TRBD2 agrees at 7 bases. The CDR3 consists of 17 residues. Germline V gene lookup returns CDR1 LNHDA and CDR2 SQIVND (reference sequence). J lost 1 base, V lost 1 base, and 7 bases had no gene match. The CDR3 DNA follows: TGTGCCAGTAGTATAGGGTCCGGGAGGTCTTCCTACAATGAGCAGTTCTTC. Translated, it gives CASSIGSGRSSYNEQFF.

J is TRBJ1-4 and V is TRBV4-1, with 9 nucleotides matching TRBD1. CDR3 length: 15 amino acids. Germline V gene lookup returns CDR1 MGHRA and CDR2 YSYEKL. The V and J ends lost 1 base and 10 bases, in that order; junction bases with no gene match: 7. The chain's CDR3 is CASSQGRDRVRKLFF. The CDR3 region has the DNA TGCGCCAGCAGCCAAGGCCGGGACAGGGTACGAAAACTGTTTTTT.